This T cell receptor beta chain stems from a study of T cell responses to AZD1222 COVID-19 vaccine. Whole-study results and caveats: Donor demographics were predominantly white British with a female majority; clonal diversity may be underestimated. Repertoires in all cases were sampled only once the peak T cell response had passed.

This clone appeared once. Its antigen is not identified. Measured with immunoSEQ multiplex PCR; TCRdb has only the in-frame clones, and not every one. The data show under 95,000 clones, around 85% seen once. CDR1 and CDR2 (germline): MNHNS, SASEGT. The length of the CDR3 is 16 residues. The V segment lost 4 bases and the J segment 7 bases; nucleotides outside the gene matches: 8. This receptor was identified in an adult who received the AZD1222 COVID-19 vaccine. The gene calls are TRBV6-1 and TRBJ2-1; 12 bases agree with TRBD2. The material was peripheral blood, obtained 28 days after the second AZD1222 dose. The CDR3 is CASSGTLAGGLNEQFF. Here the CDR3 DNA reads TGTGCCAGCAGTGGGACGCTAGCGGGGGGGCTTAATGAGCAGTTCTTC.